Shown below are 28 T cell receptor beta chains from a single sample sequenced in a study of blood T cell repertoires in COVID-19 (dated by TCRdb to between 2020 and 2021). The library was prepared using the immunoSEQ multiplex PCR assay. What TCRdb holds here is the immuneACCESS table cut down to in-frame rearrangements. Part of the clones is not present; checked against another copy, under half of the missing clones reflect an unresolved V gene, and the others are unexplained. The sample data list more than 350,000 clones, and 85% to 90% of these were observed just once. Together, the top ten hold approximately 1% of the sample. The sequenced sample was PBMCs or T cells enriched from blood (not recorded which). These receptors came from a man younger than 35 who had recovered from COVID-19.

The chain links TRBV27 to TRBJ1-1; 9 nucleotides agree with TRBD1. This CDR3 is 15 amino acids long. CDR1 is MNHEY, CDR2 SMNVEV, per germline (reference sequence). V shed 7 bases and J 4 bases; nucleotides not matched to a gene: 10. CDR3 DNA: TGTGCCAGCACCAAAACAGGGGGCTGGGGCACTGAAGCTTTCTTT. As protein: CASTKTGGWGTEAFF.

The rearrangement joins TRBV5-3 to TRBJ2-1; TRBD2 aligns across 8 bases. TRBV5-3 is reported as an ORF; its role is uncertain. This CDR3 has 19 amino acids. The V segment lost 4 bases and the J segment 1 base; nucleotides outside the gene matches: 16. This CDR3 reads CARSPQGDSGSRSYNEQFF. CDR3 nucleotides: TGTGCCAGAAGCCCACAGGGAGACAGCGGGAGTAGGTCCTACAATGAGCAGTTCTTC.

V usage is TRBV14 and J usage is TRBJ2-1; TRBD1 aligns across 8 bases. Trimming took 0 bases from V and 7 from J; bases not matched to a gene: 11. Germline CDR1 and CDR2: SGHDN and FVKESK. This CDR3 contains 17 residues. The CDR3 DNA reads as TGTGCCAGCAGCCAAGATCTTGGACAGGGCTGGTATAATGAGCAGTTCTTC. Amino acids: CASSQDLGQGWYNEQFF.

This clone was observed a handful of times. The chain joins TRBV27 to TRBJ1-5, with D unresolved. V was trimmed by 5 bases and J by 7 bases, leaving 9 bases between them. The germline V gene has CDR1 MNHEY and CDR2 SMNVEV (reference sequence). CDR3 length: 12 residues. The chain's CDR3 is CASSLVGQPQHF. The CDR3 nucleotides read TGTGCCAGCAGTCTCGTCGGGCAGCCCCAGCATTTT.

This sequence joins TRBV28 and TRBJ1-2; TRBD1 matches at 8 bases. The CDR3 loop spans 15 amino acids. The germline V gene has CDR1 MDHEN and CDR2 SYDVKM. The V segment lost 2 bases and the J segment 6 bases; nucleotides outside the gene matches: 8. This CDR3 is CASSLLGQGADGYTF. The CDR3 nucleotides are TGTGCCAGCAGTTTACTGGGGCAGGGGGCGGATGGCTACACCTTC.

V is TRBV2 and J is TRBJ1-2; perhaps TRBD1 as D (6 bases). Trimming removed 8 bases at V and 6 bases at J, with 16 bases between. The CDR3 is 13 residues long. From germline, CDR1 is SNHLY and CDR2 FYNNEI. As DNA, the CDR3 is TGTGCCAGCCGTCTTAGGGGGGGTAATGGCTACACCTTC. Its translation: CASRLRGGNGYTF.

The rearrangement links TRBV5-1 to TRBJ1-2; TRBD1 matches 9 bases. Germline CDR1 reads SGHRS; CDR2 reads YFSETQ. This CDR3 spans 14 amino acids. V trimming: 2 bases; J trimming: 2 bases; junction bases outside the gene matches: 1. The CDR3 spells CASSFGQGNYGYTF. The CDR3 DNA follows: TGCGCCAGCAGCTTTGGACAGGGGAACTATGGCTACACCTTC.

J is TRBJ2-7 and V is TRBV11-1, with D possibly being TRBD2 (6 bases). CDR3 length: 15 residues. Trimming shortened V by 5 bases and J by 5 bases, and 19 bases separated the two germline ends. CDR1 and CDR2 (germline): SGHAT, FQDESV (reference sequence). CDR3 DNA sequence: TGTGCCAGCAGCACCTACAGTGGGGGGATAGACGAGCAGTACTTC. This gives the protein CASSTYSGGIDEQYF.

The CDR3 region has the DNA TGTGCCAGCAGTGAAGCCGGGACCAAAAACATTCAGTACTTC. It encodes CASSEAGTKNIQYF. The V and J genes are TRBV6-1 and TRBJ2-4; a possible D gene is TRBD2 (5 bases). The ends were cut back, 0 bases at V and 2 bases at J, with 5 bases in the middle. Germline V lookup: CDR1 MNHNS, CDR2 SASEGT. There are 14 residues in the CDR3.

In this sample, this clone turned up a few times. DNA for the CDR3: TGTGCCAGCAGCAAACAAGGGGTCGGGGAGACCCAGTACTTC. Translating it yields CASSKQGVGETQYF. The chain uses TRBV7-3 and TRBJ2-5; tentatively, D is TRBD1 (5 bases). The CDR3 runs to 14 residues. Germline V gives CDR1 SGHTA, CDR2 FQGTGA. Trimming took 5 bases from V and 5 from J, leaving 15 bases between them.

The CDR3 is CASSENRGLRETQYF. The DNA of the CDR3 is TGTGCCAGCAGTGAAAACAGGGGGCTCCGGGAGACCCAGTACTTC. The V and J genes are TRBV6-1 and TRBJ2-5, with TRBD1 identical over 9 bases. Per germline, CDR1 MNHNS and CDR2 SASEGT. CDR3 length equals 15 residues. After removal of 2 bases from V and 5 bases from J, the junction contained 6 bases not matched to a gene.

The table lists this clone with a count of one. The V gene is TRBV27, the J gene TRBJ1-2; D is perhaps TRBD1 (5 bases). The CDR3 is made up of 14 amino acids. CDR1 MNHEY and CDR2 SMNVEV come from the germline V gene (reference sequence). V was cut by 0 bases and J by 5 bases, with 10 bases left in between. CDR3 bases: TGTGCCAGCAGTTTATCGGGGGGGAGGTATGGCTACACCTTC. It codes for CASSLSGGRYGYTF.

CDR3 nucleotides: TGTGCCAGCAGCTTTTCTGAGGCGGGAGAGTTTTCCTACGAGCAGTACTTC. Residues: CASSFSEAGEFSYEQYF. The rearrangement joins TRBV7-9 to TRBJ2-7, with 7 bases that match TRBD2. This CDR3 has 17 residues. Germline CDR1 reads SEHNR; CDR2 reads FQNEAQ (reference sequence). Germline trimming cut 3 bases from V and 1 base from J; bases unmatched to any gene: 12.

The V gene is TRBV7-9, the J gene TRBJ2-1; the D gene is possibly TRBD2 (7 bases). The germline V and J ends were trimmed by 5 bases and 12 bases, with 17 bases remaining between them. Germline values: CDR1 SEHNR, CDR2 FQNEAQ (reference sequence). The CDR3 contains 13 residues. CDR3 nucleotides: TGTGCCAGCAGCCCCGGGACAACGGGGGGGCAGTTCTTC. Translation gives CASSPGTTGGQFF.

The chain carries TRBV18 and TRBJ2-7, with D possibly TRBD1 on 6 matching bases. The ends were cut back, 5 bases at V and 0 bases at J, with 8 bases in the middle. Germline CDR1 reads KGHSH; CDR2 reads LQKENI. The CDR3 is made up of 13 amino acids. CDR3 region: CASSEDSSYEQYF. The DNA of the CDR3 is TGTGCCAGCTCAGAGGACAGCTCCTACGAGCAGTACTTC.

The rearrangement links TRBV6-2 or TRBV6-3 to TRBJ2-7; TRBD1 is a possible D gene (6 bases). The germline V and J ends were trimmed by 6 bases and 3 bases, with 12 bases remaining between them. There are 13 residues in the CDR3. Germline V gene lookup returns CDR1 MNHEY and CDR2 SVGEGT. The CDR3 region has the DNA TGTGCCAGCAGCAGGGGAACAGGCTACGAGCAGTACTTC. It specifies CASSRGTGYEQYF.

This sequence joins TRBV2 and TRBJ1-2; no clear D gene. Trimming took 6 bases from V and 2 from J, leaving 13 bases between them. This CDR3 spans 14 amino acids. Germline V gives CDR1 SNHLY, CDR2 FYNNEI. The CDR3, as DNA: TGTGCCAGCAGCCTCGGGTCGAAAAACTATGGCTACACCTTC. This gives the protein CASSLGSKNYGYTF.

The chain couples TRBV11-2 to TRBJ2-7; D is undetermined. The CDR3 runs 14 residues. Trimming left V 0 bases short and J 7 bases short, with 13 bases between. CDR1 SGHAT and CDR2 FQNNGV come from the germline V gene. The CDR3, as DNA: TGTGCCAGCAGCTTAGATCCCTATCTACGGGAGCAGTACTTC. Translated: CASSLDPYLREQYF.

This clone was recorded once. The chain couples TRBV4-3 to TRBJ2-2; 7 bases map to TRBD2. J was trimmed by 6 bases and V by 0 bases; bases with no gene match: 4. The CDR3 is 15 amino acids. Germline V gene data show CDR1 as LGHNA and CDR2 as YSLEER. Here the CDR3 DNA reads TGCGCCAGCAGCCAAGATTGGGGAGGGGCCGGGGAGCTGTTTTTT. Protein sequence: CASSQDWGGAGELFF.

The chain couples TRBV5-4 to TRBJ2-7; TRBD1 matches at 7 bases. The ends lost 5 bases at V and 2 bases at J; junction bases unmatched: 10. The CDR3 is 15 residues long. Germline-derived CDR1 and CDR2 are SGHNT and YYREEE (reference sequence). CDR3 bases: TGTGCCAGCAGTCCAGGCGGACAGGAGACCTACGAGCAGTACTTC. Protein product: CASSPGGQETYEQYF.

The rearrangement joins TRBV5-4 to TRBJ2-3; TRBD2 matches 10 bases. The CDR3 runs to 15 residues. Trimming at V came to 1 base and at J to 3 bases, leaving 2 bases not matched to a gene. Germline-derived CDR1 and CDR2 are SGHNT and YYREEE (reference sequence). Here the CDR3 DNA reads TGTGCCAGCAGCTTGTGGACTAGCGGAACAGATACGCAGTATTTT. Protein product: CASSLWTSGTDTQYF.

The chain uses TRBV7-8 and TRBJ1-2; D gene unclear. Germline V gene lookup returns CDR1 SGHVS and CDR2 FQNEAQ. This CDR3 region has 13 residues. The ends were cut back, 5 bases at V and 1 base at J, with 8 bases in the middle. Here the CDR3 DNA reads TGTGCCAGCAGCGATACAGTTAACTATGGCTACACCTTC. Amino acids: CASSDTVNYGYTF.

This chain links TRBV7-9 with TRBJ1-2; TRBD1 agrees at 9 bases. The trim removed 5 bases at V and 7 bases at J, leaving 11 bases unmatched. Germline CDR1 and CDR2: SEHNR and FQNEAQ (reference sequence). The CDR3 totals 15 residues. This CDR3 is CASSGMGTGKSGYTF. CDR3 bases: TGTGCCAGCAGCGGTATGGGGACAGGGAAGTCTGGCTACACCTTC.

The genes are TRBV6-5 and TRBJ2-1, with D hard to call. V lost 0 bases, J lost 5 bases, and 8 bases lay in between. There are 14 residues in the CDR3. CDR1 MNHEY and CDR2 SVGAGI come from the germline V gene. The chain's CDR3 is CASSYSYSNNEQFF. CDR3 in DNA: TGTGCCAGCAGTTACTCTTACAGTAACAATGAGCAGTTCTTC.

CDR3 nucleotides: TGTGCCAGCACGGTGGTTGATCAGCCCCAGCATTTT. This translates into CASTVVDQPQHF. The genes are TRBV28 and TRBJ1-5; unclear D gene. The CDR3 contains 12 residues. V lost 7 bases to trimming and J lost 5 bases, with 9 bases between them. Germline V gives CDR1 MDHEN, CDR2 SYDVKM.

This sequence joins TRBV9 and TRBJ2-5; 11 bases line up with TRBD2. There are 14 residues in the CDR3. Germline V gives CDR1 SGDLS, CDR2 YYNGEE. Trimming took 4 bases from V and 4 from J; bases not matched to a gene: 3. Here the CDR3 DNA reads TGTGCCAGCAGCTTCGGACTAGCGGGAGAGACCCAGTACTTC. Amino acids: CASSFGLAGETQYF.

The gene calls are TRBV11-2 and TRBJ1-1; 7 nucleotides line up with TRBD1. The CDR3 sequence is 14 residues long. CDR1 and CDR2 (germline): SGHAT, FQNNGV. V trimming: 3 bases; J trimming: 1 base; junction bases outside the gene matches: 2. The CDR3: CASSFGDRNTEAFF. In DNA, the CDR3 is TGTGCCAGCAGCTTTGGGGACAGGAACACTGAAGCTTTCTTT. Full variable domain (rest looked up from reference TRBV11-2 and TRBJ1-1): EAGVAQSPRYKIIEKRQSVAFWCNPISGHATLYWYQQILGQGPKLLIQFQNNGVVDDSQLPKDRFSAERLKGVDSTLKIQPAKLEDSAVYLCASSFGDRNTEAFFGQGTRLTVV.

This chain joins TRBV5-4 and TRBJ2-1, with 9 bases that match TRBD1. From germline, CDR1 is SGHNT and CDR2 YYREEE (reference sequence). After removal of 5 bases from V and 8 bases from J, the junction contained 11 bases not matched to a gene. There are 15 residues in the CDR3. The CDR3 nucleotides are TGTGCCAGCAGTTTGATCGGGGACAGGGTCGATGAGCAGTTCTTC. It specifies CASSLIGDRVDEQFF.